This T cell receptor (beta chain) was documented in a study of OX40 agonist ivuxolimab in advanced cancers. Study-level findings and limits: Expanded clones were, on average, more numerous among CD8+ T cells than CD4+. Clonal expansion by week 6 occurred in CD4+ and CD8+ blood T cells (at 0.1 to 3.0 mg/kg).

The table came from immunoSEQ multiplex PCR; TCRdb's copy has only in-frame clones and leaves some out. Among around 84,000 clones listed, over 80% were seen once. In regard to this clone: Antigen unknown.

The CDR3 is 11 residues long. CDR1 is SGHTA, CDR2 FQGNSA, per germline. The V gene lost 2 bases and the J gene lost 6 bases, with 4 bases spanning the gap. J is TRBJ1-1 and V is TRBV7-2; D is ambiguous. The starting material was CD4+ or CD8+ T cells sorted from blood, obtained in a trial of the OX40 agonist ivuxolimab. The source of this sequence is an adult with an advanced solid tumor such as melanoma, head and neck, liver or kidney cancer. This chain's CDR3 is CASSLSAEAFF. DNA of the CDR3: TGTGCCAGCAGCTTATCCGCTGAAGCTTTCTTT.